This T cell receptor beta chain was observed in a study of PD-L1 blockade in urothelial cancer. Study overall: Men with urothelial cancer arising in the bladder made up about 90% of the roughly 30 patients. The researchers analyzed blood 3 weeks (second dose) and 6 weeks after treatment start.

Synthetic TCR analog templates were spiked into all PCRs individually. The protocol was immunoSEQ multiplex PCR, while the TCRdb copy is restricted to in-frame clones and leaves out a portion. The data contain just under 50,000 clones, around 84% of them singletons. The time point denotes: pretreatment peripheral blood. Per patient, between 1 and 8 samples were collected at pretreatment and on-treatment time points. Germline loops: CDR1 SGHRS, CDR2 YFSETQ. CDR3 length equals 16 residues. With V trimmed by 7 bases and J by 5 bases, 16 bases remained unmatched. The chain is built from TRBV5-1 and TRBJ2-7; 9 nucleotides line up with TRBD2. The sequence derives from a man between 65 and 85 years old with urothelial cancer. Material: PBMCs, obtained around atezolizumab (anti-PD-L1) treatment. CDR3 nucleotides: TGCGCCAGCCGGATTCCGCTAGCGGGAAATATCGACGAGCAGTACTTC. It translates to CASRIPLAGNIDEQYF.